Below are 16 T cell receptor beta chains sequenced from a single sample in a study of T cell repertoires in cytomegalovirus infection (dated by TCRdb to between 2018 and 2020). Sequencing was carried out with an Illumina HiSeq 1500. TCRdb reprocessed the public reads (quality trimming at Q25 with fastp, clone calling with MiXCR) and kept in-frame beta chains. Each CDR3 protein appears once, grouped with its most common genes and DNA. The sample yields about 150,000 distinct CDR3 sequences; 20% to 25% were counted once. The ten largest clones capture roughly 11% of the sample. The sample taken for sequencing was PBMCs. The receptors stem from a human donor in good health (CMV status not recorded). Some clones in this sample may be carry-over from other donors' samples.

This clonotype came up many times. In DNA, the CDR3 is TGTGCCAGCAGCCAAGGGGCGGCCGCGGCCTACGAGCAGTACTTC. As protein: CASSQGAAAAYEQYF. The V call is TRBV9, the J call TRBJ2-7, with D tentatively TRBD1 (5 bases). The V gene's germline CDR1 is SGDLS and CDR2 YYNGEE. The CDR3 contains 15 residues. The germline V and J ends were trimmed by 4 bases and 2 bases, with 16 bases remaining between them.

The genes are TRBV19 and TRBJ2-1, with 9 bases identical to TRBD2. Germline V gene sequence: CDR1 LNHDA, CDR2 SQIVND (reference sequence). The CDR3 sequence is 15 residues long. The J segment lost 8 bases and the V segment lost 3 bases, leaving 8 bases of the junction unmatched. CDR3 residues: CASSIGGGAFDEQFF. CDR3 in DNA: TGTGCCAGTAGTATTGGCGGGGGGGCCTTCGATGAGCAGTTCTTC.

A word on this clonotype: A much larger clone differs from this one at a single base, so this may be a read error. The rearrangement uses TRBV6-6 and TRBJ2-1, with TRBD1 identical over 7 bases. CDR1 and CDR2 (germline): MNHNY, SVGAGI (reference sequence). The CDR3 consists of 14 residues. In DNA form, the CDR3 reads TGTGCCGGCAGTGTCGAACAGGGGATTTGGGAGCAGTTCTTC. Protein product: CAGSVEQGIWEQFF.

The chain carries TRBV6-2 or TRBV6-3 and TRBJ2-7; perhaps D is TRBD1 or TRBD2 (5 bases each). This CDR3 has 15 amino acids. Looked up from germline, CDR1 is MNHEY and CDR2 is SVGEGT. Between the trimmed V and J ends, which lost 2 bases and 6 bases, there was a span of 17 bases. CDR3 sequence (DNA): TGTGCCAGCAGTTACGCCGGGACGAACTACGTCGAGCAGTACTTC. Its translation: CASSYAGTNYVEQYF.

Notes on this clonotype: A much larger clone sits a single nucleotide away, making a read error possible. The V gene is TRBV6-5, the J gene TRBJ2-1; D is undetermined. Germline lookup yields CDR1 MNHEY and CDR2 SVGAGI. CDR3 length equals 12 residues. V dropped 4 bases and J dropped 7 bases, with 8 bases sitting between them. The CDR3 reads CASSSWSNEQFF. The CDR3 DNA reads TGTGCCAGCAGTTCATGGTCAAATGAGCAGTTCTTC.

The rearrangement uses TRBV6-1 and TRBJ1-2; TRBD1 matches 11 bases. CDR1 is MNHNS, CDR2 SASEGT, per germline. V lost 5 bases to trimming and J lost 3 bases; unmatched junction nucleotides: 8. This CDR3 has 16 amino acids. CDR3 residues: CASSPTGTGGYYGYTF. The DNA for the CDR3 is TGTGCCAGCAGTCCCACCGGGACAGGGGGGTACTATGGCTACACCTTC.

The CDR3 spells CASSSRTGATYEQYF. The CDR3 DNA reads as TGTGCCAGCAGTTCCCGGACAGGGGCAACCTACGAGCAGTACTTC. V and J are TRBV28 and TRBJ2-7; TRBD1 matches at 9 bases. After removal of 4 bases from V and 2 bases from J, the junction contained 6 bases not matched to a gene. Germline V gene sequence: CDR1 MDHEN, CDR2 SYDVKM. The CDR3 runs to 15 residues.

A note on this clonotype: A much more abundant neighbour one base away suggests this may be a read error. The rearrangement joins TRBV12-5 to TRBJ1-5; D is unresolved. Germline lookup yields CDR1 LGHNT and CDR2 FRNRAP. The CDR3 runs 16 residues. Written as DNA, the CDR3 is TGTGCTCGTGGTTTGGCGTCGGCTTATAGCAATCAGCCCCAGCATTTT. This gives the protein CARGLASAYSNQPQHF.

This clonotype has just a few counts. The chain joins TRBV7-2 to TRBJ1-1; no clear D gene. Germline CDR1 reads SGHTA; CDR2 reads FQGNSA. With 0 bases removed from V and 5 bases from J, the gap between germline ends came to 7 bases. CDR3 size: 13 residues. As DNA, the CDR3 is TGTGCCAGCAGCTTAGCCCAGTTAACTGAAGCTTTCTTT. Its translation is CASSLAQLTEAFF.

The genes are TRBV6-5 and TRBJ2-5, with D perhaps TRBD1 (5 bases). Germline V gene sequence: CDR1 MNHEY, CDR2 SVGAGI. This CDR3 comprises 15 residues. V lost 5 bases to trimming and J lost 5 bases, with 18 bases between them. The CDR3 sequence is CASSELGRAGETQYF. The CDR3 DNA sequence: TGTGCCAGCAGTGAACTCGGCAGGGCCGGGGAGACCCAGTACTTC.

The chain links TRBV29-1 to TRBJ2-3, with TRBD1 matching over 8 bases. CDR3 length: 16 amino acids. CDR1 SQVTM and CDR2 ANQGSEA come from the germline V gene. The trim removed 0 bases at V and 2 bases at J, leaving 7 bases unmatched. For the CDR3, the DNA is TGCAGCGTTGAAGAGGAGGGGACAGGACTCACAGATACGCAGTATTTT. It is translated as CSVEEEGTGLTDTQYF.

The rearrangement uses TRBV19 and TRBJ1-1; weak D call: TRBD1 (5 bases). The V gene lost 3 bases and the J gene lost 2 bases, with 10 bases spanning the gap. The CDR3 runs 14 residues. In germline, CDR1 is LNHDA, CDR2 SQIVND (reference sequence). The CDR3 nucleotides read TGTGCCAGTAGTATTGGGACGGATAACACTGAAGCTTTCTTT. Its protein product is CASSIGTDNTEAFF.

CDR3 bases: TGTGCCAGCACCCTGGACAGAGGAGAGCAGTACTTC. As protein: CASTLDRGEQYF. The chain uses TRBV6-2 or TRBV6-3 and TRBJ2-7, with TRBD1 as a possible D gene (6 bases). Per the germline V gene, CDR1 is MNHEY and CDR2 is SVGEGT. This CDR3 has 12 residues. V was cut by 7 bases and J by 7 bases, with 14 bases left in between.

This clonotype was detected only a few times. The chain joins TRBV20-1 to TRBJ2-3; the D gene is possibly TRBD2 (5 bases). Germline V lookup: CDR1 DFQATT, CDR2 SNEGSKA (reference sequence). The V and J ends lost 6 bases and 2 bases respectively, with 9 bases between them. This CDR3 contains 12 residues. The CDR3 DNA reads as TGCAGTGCCCCGGACTTCACAGATACGCAGTATTTT. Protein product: CSAPDFTDTQYF.

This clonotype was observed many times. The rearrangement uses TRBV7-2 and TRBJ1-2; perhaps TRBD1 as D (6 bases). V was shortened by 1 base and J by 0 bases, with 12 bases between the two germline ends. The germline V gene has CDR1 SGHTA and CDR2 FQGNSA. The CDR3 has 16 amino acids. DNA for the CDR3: TGTGCCAGCAGCTTAGAGCGGACAGTTGCTAACTATGGCTACACCTTC. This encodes CASSLERTVANYGYTF.

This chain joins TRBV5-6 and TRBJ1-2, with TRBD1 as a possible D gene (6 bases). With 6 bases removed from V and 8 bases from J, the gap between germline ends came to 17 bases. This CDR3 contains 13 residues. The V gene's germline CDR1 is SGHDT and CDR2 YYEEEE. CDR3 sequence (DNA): TGTGCCAGCACCGAGCACAGGGTAGGGGGCTACACCTTC. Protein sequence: CASTEHRVGGYTF.